The 25 T cell receptor beta chains given below trace back to one sample, sequenced in a study of T cells of healthy individuals. TCRdb fed the 5' RACE reads into MiXCR, producing one record per CDR3 protein. The repertoire holds about 96,000 distinct CDR3 sequences, approximately 18% seen once, with roughly 6.1% in the top ten. Receptors were obtained from a human donor in good health.

The J gene is TRBJ1-1, the V gene TRBV2; D remains unclear. V was trimmed by 6 bases and J by 1 base, leaving 12 bases between them. The length of the CDR3 is 14 residues. The germline gives CDR1 SNHLY, CDR2 FYNNEI. The CDR3 here is CASRGIGGNTEAFF. CDR3 DNA: TGTGCCAGCAGGGGGATCGGCGGGAACACTGAAGCTTTCTTT. Filled out from reference TRBV2 and TRBJ1-1, the complete variable domain reads EPEVTQTPSHQVTQMGQEVILRCVPISNHLYFYWYRQILGQKVEFLVSFYNNEISEKSEIFDDQFSVERPDGSNFTLKIRSTKLEDSAMYFCASRGIGGNTEAFFGQGTRLTVV.

This clonotype appeared many times. The chain combines TRBV20-1 with TRBJ2-6; tentatively, D is TRBD1 (6 bases). V gave up 7 bases and J gave up 1 base, with 8 bases separating them. The germline CDR1 and CDR2 sequences are DFQATT and SNEGSKA (reference sequence). This CDR3 has 13 residues. CDR3 region: CSVGGSGANVLTF. CDR3 DNA sequence: TGCAGTGTAGGGGGTTCTGGGGCCAACGTCCTGACTTTC.

The V gene is TRBV29-1, the J gene TRBJ1-3; TRBD1 is a possible D gene (6 bases). The CDR3 totals 13 residues. V dropped 3 bases and J dropped 7 bases, with 13 bases sitting between them. CDR1 is SQVTM and CDR2 is ANQGSEA in the germline V gene. CDR3 sequence: CSVDLGHRNTIYF. CDR3 sequence (DNA): TGCAGCGTTGACTTGGGACATCGGAACACCATATATTTT.

This clonotype was found many times. The chain combines TRBV6-6 with TRBJ2-3; D is possibly TRBD2 (5 bases). The CDR3 has 16 amino acids. Germline V gene sequence: CDR1 MNHNY, CDR2 SVGAGI (reference sequence). Trimming removed 0 bases at V and 0 bases at J, with 10 bases between. CDR3 DNA sequence: TGTGCCAGCAGTTACTCAACCGGGATGAGCACAGATACGCAGTATTTT. Its protein is CASSYSTGMSTDTQYF.

The chain links TRBV6-5 to TRBJ2-7; TRBD1 might be the D (7 bases). The CDR3 sequence is 15 residues long. The ends were cut back, 3 bases at V and 3 bases at J, with 15 bases in the middle. Germline assignment: CDR1 MNHEY and CDR2 SVGAGI. The CDR3 spells CASSYPFQGGYEQYF. The DNA of the CDR3 is TGTGCCAGCAGTTATCCATTTCAGGGGGGCTACGAGCAGTACTTC.

The gene calls are TRBV14 and TRBJ1-1, with D uncertain. V was cut by 2 bases and J by 3 bases, with 19 bases left in between. The germline V gene encodes CDR1 SGHDN and CDR2 FVKESK. This CDR3 has 17 residues. The CDR3 nucleotides read TGTGCCAGCAGCCAATTTCCGCCGACCAGGAGCTACACTGAAGCTTTCTTT. Translation gives CASSQFPPTRSYTEAFF.

This clonotype has at least ten counts. The genes are TRBV4-1 and TRBJ2-3; D possibly corresponds to TRBD2 (6 bases). Trimming stripped 0 bases from V and 0 bases from J, with 13 bases between. The CDR3 spans 17 residues. From germline, CDR1 is MGHRA and CDR2 YSYEKL. The CDR3 DNA reads TGCGCCAGCAGCCAAGATTCGCTAGCGCCTAGCACAGATACGCAGTATTTT. Its protein product is CASSQDSLAPSTDTQYF.

This clonotype was counted between two and nine times. The chain carries TRBV6-2 or TRBV6-3 and TRBJ2-1; 9 nucleotides agree with TRBD2. The CDR3 loop spans 12 amino acids. CDR1 is MNHEY, CDR2 SVGEGT, per germline. The ends lost 6 bases at V and 8 bases at J; junction bases unmatched: 2. The CDR3 DNA follows: TGTGCCAGCAGGACTAGCGGAGATGAGCAGTTCTTC. Encoded protein: CASRTSGDEQFF.

CDR3 nucleotide sequence: TGTGCCAGCAGCGTCGGTACAGGGGAAGAGACCCAGTACTTC. Its translation is CASSVGTGEETQYF. The chain recombines TRBV9 with TRBJ2-5; 7 bases fit TRBD1. Germline CDR1 reads SGDLS; CDR2 reads YYNGEE. This CDR3 is built from 14 residues. Trimming cost V 2 bases and J 3 bases; bases outside gene matches: 4.

CDR3 coding DNA: TGTGCCAGCAAAGTGGGGGGGCTGGGGCAGTATTTT. Protein product: CASKVGGLGQYF. J is TRBJ2-3 and V is TRBV5-6, with D possibly being TRBD2 (7 bases). This CDR3 spans 12 amino acids. Germline CDR1 SGHDT, CDR2 YYEEEE. Deletions cut 6 bases from V and 11 bases from J, with 16 bases between.

This clonotype has more than one count but fewer than ten. The V and J genes are TRBV7-9 and TRBJ1-4, with D tentatively TRBD1 (5 bases). This CDR3 spans 15 amino acids. Germline assignment: CDR1 SEHNR and CDR2 FQNEAQ (reference sequence). V dropped 6 bases and J dropped 8 bases, with 19 bases sitting between them. The chain's CDR3 is CASSSSRDFEEKLFF. The CDR3 DNA is TGTGCCAGCAGTTCCTCCCGGGACTTCGAAGAAAAACTGTTTTTT.

This clonotype has only a few counts. The genes are TRBV5-1 and TRBJ2-7; D perhaps matches TRBD1 (5 bases). The length of the CDR3 is 13 residues. V dropped 1 base and J dropped 5 bases, with 10 bases sitting between them. Per germline, CDR1 SGHRS and CDR2 YFSETQ. The CDR3: CASSLTGSDEQYF. The DNA for the CDR3 is TGCGCCAGCAGCTTGACAGGAAGCGACGAGCAGTACTTC.

This clonotype was detected many times. The chain employs TRBV5-8 and TRBJ2-5, with D unresolved. The CDR3 extends over 14 amino acids. Germline V gene sequence: CDR1 SGHTS, CDR2 YDEGEE. V lost 6 bases and J lost 5, with 17 bases in between. In DNA, the CDR3 is TGTGCCAGCACCCAATGGATGGGTCGCGAGACCCAGTACTTC. This encodes CASTQWMGRETQYF.

The chain joins TRBV5-1 to TRBJ2-2; no firm D call. V was shortened by 0 bases and J by 5 bases, with 5 bases between the two germline ends. The CDR3 consists of 13 residues. The germline gives CDR1 SGHRS, CDR2 YFSETQ. CDR3 sequence (DNA): TGCGCCAGCAGCTTGGCCAGGACCGGGGAGCTGTTTTTT. This gives the protein CASSLARTGELFF.

This rearrangement joins TRBV15 to TRBJ1-4, with D perhaps TRBD1 (6 bases). Germline V lookup: CDR1 LNHNV, CDR2 YYDKDF (reference sequence). The CDR3 is 19 residues long. V was pared by 0 bases and J by 3 bases, with 20 bases between. CDR3 coding DNA: TGTGCCACCAGCAGAGAGGGTGTCGGGACAAAAGGTGCTAATGAAAAACTGTTTTTT. As protein: CATSREGVGTKGANEKLFF.

This clonotype was observed a few times. The CDR3 coding sequence is TGTGCCAGCAGCCAGTTTGAGTTCTCCTACGAGCAGTACTTC. Translation gives CASSQFEFSYEQYF. This sequence joins TRBV14 and TRBJ2-7; D not certain. This CDR3 has 14 amino acids. Germline CDR1 is SGHDN and CDR2 is FVKESK. V was clipped by 3 bases and J by 0 bases, with 9 bases between them.

Of note for this clonotype: Relative to the germline gene, one junction end is altered; a read error may explain this. V gene TRBV6-2 or TRBV6-3 combines with J gene TRBJ1-5; D unclear. Germline V gene sequence: CDR1 MNHEY, CDR2 SVGEGT. The CDR3 consists of 12 residues. CDR3 coding DNA: TGTGCCAGCAGATACTCCCATCAGCCCCAGCATTTT. This translates into CASRYSHQPQHF.

The J gene is TRBJ2-1, the V gene TRBV4-1; possible D gene TRBD1, 6 bases. In germline, CDR1 is MGHRA, CDR2 YSYEKL. V lost 5 bases and J 4 bases, leaving 15 bases between the germline ends. This CDR3 has 15 residues. The CDR3 nucleotides are TGCGCCAGCAGCGAACAGGGATCCCCTTACAATGAGCAGTTCTTC. This sequence encodes CASSEQGSPYNEQFF.

This clonotype was detected ten times or more. J is TRBJ2-7 and V is TRBV7-9; D is perhaps TRBD1 or TRBD2 (5 bases each). Trimming stripped 5 bases from V and 1 base from J, with 9 bases between. The CDR3 runs 13 residues. Germline lookup yields CDR1 SEHNR and CDR2 FQNEAQ (reference sequence). The CDR3 protein is CASSRDGSYEQYF. The CDR3 region has the DNA TGTGCCAGCAGCCGGGACGGTTCCTACGAGCAGTACTTC. The full variable domain, rest sourced from reference TRBV7-9 and TRBJ2-7, is DTGVSQNPRHKITKRGQNVTFRCDPISEHNRLYWYRQTLGQGPEFLTYFQNEAQLEKSRLLSDRFSAERPKGSFSTLEIQRTEQGDSAMYLCASSRDGSYEQYFGPGTRLTVT.

This clonotype was observed a handful of times. This chain links TRBV19 with TRBJ2-7; D is uncertain. In germline, CDR1 is LNHDA, CDR2 SQIVND (reference sequence). Deletions cut 1 base from V and 3 bases from J, with 19 bases between. CDR3 length: 17 residues. The CDR3, as DNA: TGTGCCAGTAGTATAGGCATCCGCGCAGGTGGAGTCTACGAGCAGTACTTC. It codes for CASSIGIRAGGVYEQYF.

The CDR3 here is CASSIGDTYYNEQFF. For the CDR3, the DNA is TGTGCCAGTAGTATAGGGGACACTTACTACAATGAGCAGTTCTTC. The V gene is TRBV19, the J gene TRBJ2-1; TRBD1 is a possible D gene (6 bases). This CDR3 contains 15 residues. Trimming pared 1 base from V and 3 bases from J, leaving 10 bases between. Germline-derived CDR1 and CDR2 are LNHDA and SQIVND (reference sequence).

This chain links TRBV20-1 with TRBJ2-3; TRBD2 is a possible D gene (5 bases). The CDR3 runs to 15 residues. Germline CDR1 reads DFQATT; CDR2 reads SNEGSKA (reference sequence). V dropped 6 bases and J dropped 4 bases, with 20 bases sitting between them. CDR3 sequence reads: CSARSVEGVADTQYF. In DNA, the CDR3 is TGCAGTGCCAGAAGCGTTGAGGGAGTCGCAGATACGCAGTATTTT.

The chain couples TRBV5-1 to TRBJ2-7; 7 bases map to TRBD2. The J segment lost 3 bases and the V segment lost 0 bases, leaving 12 bases of the junction unmatched. Germline-derived CDR1 and CDR2 are SGHRS and YFSETQ. The CDR3 has 17 residues. CDR3 region: CASSLVGAGAGGYEQYF. In DNA form, the CDR3 reads TGCGCCAGCAGCTTGGTAGGGGCGGGAGCGGGCGGCTACGAGCAGTACTTC.

The V and J genes are TRBV7-9 and TRBJ2-3; 8 nucleotides align to TRBD2. The CDR3 spans 14 residues. The V gene end was trimmed by 2 bases and the J gene end by 5 bases; junction bases not matched to a gene: 3. Germline V gives CDR1 SEHNR, CDR2 FQNEAQ (reference sequence). The chain's CDR3 is CASSLIAGIDTQYF. The CDR3 region has the DNA TGTGCCAGCAGCTTAATAGCGGGGATAGATACGCAGTATTTT. The full variable domain, with the rest looked up from reference TRBV7-9 and TRBJ2-3, is DTGVSQNPRHKITKRGQNVTFRCDPISEHNRLYWYRQTLGQGPEFLTYFQNEAQLEKSRLLSDRFSAERPKGSFSTLEIQRTEQGDSAMYLCASSLIAGIDTQYFGPGTRLTVL.

This clonotype was counted only a few times. The chain employs TRBV29-1 and TRBJ2-7, with D hard to call. This CDR3 has 12 amino acids. V was cut by 2 bases and J by 10 bases, with 15 bases left in between. CDR1 is SQVTM, CDR2 ANQGSEA, per germline. The CDR3 spells CSVESQVGRQYF. In DNA, the CDR3 is TGCAGCGTTGAATCTCAGGTCGGTCGTCAGTACTTC.